Shown below are 13 T cell receptor beta chains from a single sample sequenced in a study of shared clonotypes between healthy human individuals. Selected positively for CCR7 and CD45RO-negative, naive CD8 cells excluded terminally differentiated effector memory CD45RA+ cells. TCRdb keeps only in-frame clones here, not all; method: immunoSEQ multiplex PCR. The sample includes approximately 740,000 clones, 90% to 95% seen only once; the top ten take 24%. What was sequenced was naive CD8+ T cells sorted from blood. The source of these receptors is a man aged 25 to 45 in good health.

The rearrangement joins TRBV7-9 to TRBJ1-2; 9 bases map to TRBD1. Per the germline V gene, CDR1 is SEHNR and CDR2 is FQNEAQ (reference sequence). V gave up 5 bases and J gave up 6 bases; unmatched junction bases: 13. This CDR3 is built from 16 residues. In DNA form, the CDR3 reads TGTGCCAGCAGCGTACCCGGGACAGGGAGGAAAAATGGCTACACCTTC. Translation gives CASSVPGTGRKNGYTF.

This clone was seen only once. The V and J genes are TRBV5-1 and TRBJ2-1; TRBD2 matches at 12 bases. Germline values: CDR1 SGHRS, CDR2 YFSETQ. J lost 4 bases, V lost 5 bases, and 22 bases had no gene match. The CDR3 runs 21 residues. CDR3 nucleotides: TGCGCCAGCAGGCAGGGTATTCAGCTAGCGGGAGGGCCTAAGAGTTACAATGAGCAGTTCTTC. Translated: CASRQGIQLAGGPKSYNEQFF. The full variable domain, completed using reference TRBV5-1 and TRBJ2-1, is KAGVTQTPRYLIKTRGQQVTLSCSPISGHRSVSWYQQTPGQGLQFLFEYFSETQRNKGNFPGRFSGRQFSNSRSEMNVSTLELGDSALYLCASRQGIQLAGGPKSYNEQFFGPGTRLTVL.

This clone was found a few times. V gene TRBV6-1 combines with J gene TRBJ1-2; D is unresolved. This CDR3 has 15 residues. Germline V gene lookup returns CDR1 MNHNS and CDR2 SASEGT. Trimming removed 3 bases at V and 5 bases at J, with 16 bases between. The CDR3 nucleotides read TGTGCCAGCAGTGACTTTCCGGGTCCACTTTATGGCTACACCTTC. Residues: CASSDFPGPLYGYTF.

This sequence joins TRBV29-1 and TRBJ2-1; D is uncertain. The CDR3 is 13 amino acids. The V and J ends lost 3 bases and 5 bases respectively, with 11 bases between them. From germline, CDR1 is SQVTM and CDR2 ANQGSEA. The CDR3 DNA reads as TGCAGCGTTGAGGCGCGCCCTAACAATGAGCAGTTCTTC. Translating it yields CSVEARPNNEQFF.

With respect to this clone: Distinct nucleotide sequences in the sample also encode this CDR3. The chain recombines TRBV27 with TRBJ2-2; no definite D call. CDR1 is MNHEY, CDR2 SMNVEV, per germline (reference sequence). The V end lost 4 bases, the J end lost 5 bases, and 5 bases lay between the germline ends. CDR3 length equals 12 residues. The CDR3 nucleotides are TGTGCCAGCAGTTCCATAACCGGGGAGCTGTTTTTT. Amino acids: CASSSITGELFF.

The chain joins TRBV2 to TRBJ2-5; D is possibly TRBD1 or TRBD2 (5 bases each). The CDR3 extends over 12 amino acids. Germline CDR1 and CDR2: SNHLY and FYNNEI. CDR3 nucleotides: TGTGCTTCAGAAGGGACCCAAGAGACCCAGTACTTC. Amino acids: CASEGTQETQYF.

The rearrangement uses TRBV4-1 and TRBJ2-7; D possibly corresponds to TRBD1 (5 bases). V lost 4 bases to trimming and J lost 2 bases, with 9 bases between them. The CDR3 contains 13 residues. Germline-derived CDR1 and CDR2 are MGHRA and YSYEKL. DNA for the CDR3: TGCGCCAGCAGCCCCGGACAACCCTACGAGCAGTACTTC. Translating gives CASSPGQPYEQYF.

The genes are TRBV28 and TRBJ2-3, with D perhaps matching TRBD2 (6 bases). The germline gives CDR1 MDHEN, CDR2 SYDVKM. The CDR3 is 16 residues long. The ends were cut back, 4 bases at V and 2 bases at J, with 16 bases in the middle. CDR3 nucleotide sequence: TGTGCCAGCAGTTCCCCCAGGCGGGGATACACAGATACGCAGTATTTT. As protein: CASSSPRRGYTDTQYF.

V and J are TRBV29-1 and TRBJ1-2; D uncertain. V shed 1 base and J shed 0 bases, with 6 bases lying between them. The V gene's germline CDR1 is SQVTM and CDR2 ANQGSEA. The CDR3 spans 13 residues. CDR3 protein: CSVEGLANYGYTF. In nucleotides, the CDR3 is TGCAGCGTTGAAGGGCTGGCTAACTATGGCTACACCTTC.

Of note for this clone: Other nucleotide sequences from this sample produce the same CDR3. This chain links TRBV27 with TRBJ1-2; no clear D. CDR1 is MNHEY and CDR2 is SMNVEV in the germline V gene (reference sequence). The CDR3 consists of 13 residues. Trimming stripped 3 bases from V and 4 bases from J, with 9 bases between. The CDR3 sequence is CASSFQAGYGYTF. In nucleotides, the CDR3 is TGTGCCAGCAGTTTCCAGGCGGGCTATGGCTACACCTTC.

Only a few counts were recorded for this clone. A far larger clone is one nucleotide away, so this likely arose from a read error. Other DNA sequences within the sample encode an identical CDR3. This chain links TRBV7-8 with TRBJ2-1; D is uncertain. The V gene's germline CDR1 is SGHVS and CDR2 FQNEAQ. The CDR3 extends over 15 amino acids. The V end was cut by 5 bases, the J end by 0 bases, with 11 bases between. The CDR3 region is CASSLGPSSYNEQFF. The CDR3 bases are TGTGCCAGCAGCCTAGGGCCGAGCTCCTACAATGAGCAGTTCTTC. Together with reference TRBV7-8 and TRBJ2-1, the CDR3 gives the full variable domain: GAGVSQSPRYKVAKRGQDVALRCDPISGHVSLFWYQQALGQGPEFLTYFQNEAQLDKSGLPSDRFFAERPEGSVSTLKIQRTQQEDSAVYLCASSLGPSSYNEQFFGPGTRLTVL.

The rearrangement links TRBV29-1 to TRBJ1-1; possibly TRBD1 for D (5 bases). From germline, CDR1 is SQVTM and CDR2 ANQGSEA. This CDR3 is 11 amino acids long. The germline V and J ends were trimmed by 7 bases and 5 bases, with 11 bases remaining between them. Written as DNA, the CDR3 is TGCAGCGCAGACAGAAATACTGAAGCTTTCTTT. Translated, it gives CSADRNTEAFF.

The chain joins TRBV10-2 to TRBJ1-2; D gene ambiguous. CDR1 is WSHSY, CDR2 SAAADI, per germline. V lost 0 bases and J 3 bases, leaving 8 bases between the germline ends. This CDR3 has 14 amino acids. The CDR3 sequence is CASSESSVYYGYTF. CDR3 DNA: TGCGCCAGCAGTGAGTCGTCAGTCTACTATGGCTACACCTTC.